This TCR beta chain emerged from a study of patients and donors after allogeneic stem cell transplantation. TCRdb reprocessed the RT-PCR reads via MiXCR and lists one record per CDR3 protein. Of over 150,000 distinct CDR3 sequences in the sample, roughly 30% were seen once. The CDR3 covers 15 residues. The V gene lost 1 base and the J gene lost 0 bases, with 9 bases spanning the gap. Sequencing input: blood, either unsorted or a sorted T cell fraction (not recorded which). V is TRBV12-3 or TRBV12-4 and J is TRBJ2-5, with D possibly TRBD1 on 6 matching bases. This receptor was identified in a human donor who was either an allogeneic HSCT recipient or a stem cell or donor lymphocyte infusion donor (not recorded which). It is not recorded whose cells these are; they may come from a transplant donor. This CDR3 is CASSLGGHNQETQYF. Written as DNA, the CDR3 is TGTGCCAGCAGTTTAGGGGGACACAACCAAGAGACCCAGTACTTC.